This note documents a single T cell receptor (beta chain) sequence. The data originate from a study of blood T cell repertoires in COVID-19. Study in general: The cDNA or gDNA used as material had been derived from T cells, B-cell-depleted T cells, or PBMCs.

The germline CDR1 and CDR2 sequences are SNHLY and FYNNEI. The CDR3 loop spans 14 amino acids. V was trimmed by 5 bases and J by 1 base, leaving 11 bases between them. Per the original data handling: Reference gene primer amplification gave nucleated cell count estimates. Some clones are missing from TCRdb's copy, which holds only in-frame ones; the method was immunoSEQ multiplex PCR. V and J calls and clone size are given by that table; D and trimming were obtained from the DNA. The table includes 350,000 to 400,000 clones, more than 70% detected once. Adults between roughly 18 and 90 years of age took part from fewer than 30 US areas.

V usage is TRBV2 and J usage is TRBJ1-1; possibly TRBD1 for D (5 bases). The clonotype was recovered from a woman under 30 who had recovered from COVID-19. Material: PBMCs or T cells enriched from blood (not recorded which). The CDR3 loop reads CASSTTAGNTEAFF. The CDR3 DNA follows: TGTGCCAGCAGTACGACAGCGGGGAACACTGAAGCTTTCTTT. Filled out from reference TRBV2 and TRBJ1-1, the complete variable domain reads EPEVTQTPSHQVTQMGQEVILRCVPISNHLYFYWYRQILGQKVEFLVSFYNNEISEKSEIFDDQFSVERPDGSNFTLKIRSTKLEDSAMYFCASSTTAGNTEAFFGQGTRLTVV.